Listed here are 27 T cell receptor beta chains from one sample, sequenced in a study of control samples from healthy donors and cancer patients. Here immunoSEQ multiplex PCR was the method, and the copy in TCRdb shows in-frame clones only, minus some. Among roughly 200,000 clones listed, just under 95% were seen once. The specimen was blood. The receptor set was obtained from a man aged 50-60 years in good health.

The V call is TRBV4-1, the J call TRBJ1-1; 7 nucleotides line up with TRBD1. The V segment lost 1 base and the J segment 4 bases; nucleotides outside the gene matches: 12. Germline-derived CDR1 and CDR2 are MGHRA and YSYEKL. The CDR3 is made up of 17 amino acids. The CDR3 protein is CASSQGGEQGRGTEAFF. Here the CDR3 DNA reads TGCGCCAGCAGCCAAGGCGGTGAACAGGGGAGGGGCACTGAAGCTTTCTTT.

This chain uses TRBV5-6 with TRBJ1-1; D remains ambiguous. CDR1 is SGHDT, CDR2 YYEEEE, per germline. V was cut by 3 bases and J by 4 bases, with 10 bases left in between. The CDR3 length is 13 residues. CDR3 residues: CASSYYGVTEAFF. CDR3 in DNA: TGTGCCAGCAGCTACTACGGCGTCACTGAAGCTTTCTTT.

The chain employs TRBV7-6 and TRBJ1-4; 8 positions match TRBD1. The CDR3 is 16 amino acids. Looked up from germline, CDR1 is SGHVS and CDR2 is FNYEAQ. The J segment lost 6 bases and the V segment lost 5 bases, leaving 11 bases of the junction unmatched. CDR3 amino acids: CASSQTNRGMDEKLFF. The CDR3 bases are TGTGCCAGCAGCCAAACCAACAGGGGGATGGATGAAAAACTGTTTTTT.

This chain uses TRBV6-2 or TRBV6-3 with TRBJ1-1; the D gene is possibly TRBD1 (6 bases). CDR1 and CDR2 (germline): MNHEY, SVGEGT. The CDR3 is made up of 14 amino acids. Trimming pared 6 bases from V and 0 bases from J, leaving 11 bases between. CDR3 sequence (DNA): TGTGCCAGCAGCCAGGGACATATGAACACTGAAGCTTTCTTT. It specifies CASSQGHMNTEAFF.

The sample holds one count of this clone. The V gene is TRBV10-3, the J gene TRBJ1-3; tentatively, D is TRBD1 (5 bases). V was shortened by 3 bases and J by 0 bases, with 21 bases between the two germline ends. The V gene's germline CDR1 is ENHRY and CDR2 SYGVKD. The CDR3 consists of 19 residues. The CDR3 DNA reads as TGTGCCATCAGTGAAGACACCGGGACCGGAATCTACTCTGGAAACACCATATATTTT. This translates into CAISEDTGTGIYSGNTIYF.

V and J are TRBV18 and TRBJ1-1; TRBD1 matches 7 bases. The V segment lost 0 bases and the J segment 8 bases; nucleotides outside the gene matches: 9. The CDR3 is 15 residues long. CDR1 is KGHSH and CDR2 is LQKENI in the germline V gene. CDR3 DNA: TGTGCCAGCTCACCACCGAGGGGGCAGGTCGAAGAAGCTTTCTTT. Amino acid sequence: CASSPPRGQVEEAFF.

V gene TRBV9 combines with J gene TRBJ2-7; 11 bases line up with TRBD2. CDR3 length equals 16 residues. With 0 bases clipped from V and 0 bases from J, the junction kept 2 bases outside the gene matches. Germline V CDR1 and CDR2: SGDLS, YYNGEE. The CDR3 reads CASSVGLAGSSYEQYF. The DNA for the CDR3 is TGTGCCAGCAGCGTAGGACTAGCGGGGAGCTCCTACGAGCAGTACTTC.

The chain carries TRBV20-1 and TRBJ2-4; no definite D call. Per the germline V gene, CDR1 is DFQATT and CDR2 is SNEGSKA (reference sequence). This CDR3 is built from 11 residues. V lost 6 bases and J 8 bases, leaving 11 bases between the germline ends. The CDR3 DNA sequence: TGCAGTGCAGCCGGGCCATACATTCAGTACTTC. Amino acid sequence: CSAAGPYIQYF.

The chain is built from TRBV6-2 or TRBV6-3 and TRBJ2-3; 13 bases are shared with TRBD2. The CDR3 contains 16 residues. The V segment lost 4 bases and the J segment 3 bases; nucleotides outside the gene matches: 4. Germline-derived CDR1 and CDR2 are MNHEY and SVGEGT. The CDR3, as DNA: TGTGCCAGCAGTTCCAGGACTAGCGGGGGTACAGATACGCAGTATTTT. Translated, it gives CASSSRTSGGTDTQYF.

CDR3 coding DNA: TGCGCCAGCAGCTTTGGCACATCTAACTATGGCTACACCTTC. It yields the protein CASSFGTSNYGYTF. This chain uses TRBV5-1 with TRBJ1-2; D is unresolved. Trimming removed 2 bases at V and 0 bases at J, with 8 bases between. CDR3 length: 14 amino acids. CDR1 SGHRS and CDR2 YFSETQ come from the germline V gene.

In its sample, this clone was seen once. The chain uses TRBV19 and TRBJ1-1, with 8 bases fitting TRBD1. The ends lost 3 bases at V and 4 bases at J; junction bases unmatched: 4. The CDR3 contains 14 residues. Per germline, CDR1 LNHDA and CDR2 SQIVND (reference sequence). The CDR3 region is CASSMNRGATEAFF. The DNA of the CDR3 is TGTGCCAGTAGTATGAACAGGGGGGCCACTGAAGCTTTCTTT.

J is TRBJ1-1 and V is TRBV7-9; D is uncertain. Per the germline V gene, CDR1 is SEHNR and CDR2 is FQNEAQ (reference sequence). The CDR3 consists of 13 residues. Trimming stripped 1 base from V and 3 bases from J, with 6 bases between. CDR3 loop: CASSLDSYTEAFF. In nucleotides, the CDR3 is TGTGCCAGCAGCTTAGATAGCTACACTGAAGCTTTCTTT.

The chain links TRBV5-1 to TRBJ2-2; 10 positions agree with TRBD1. CDR3 length: 16 residues. V lost 0 bases, J lost 4 bases, and 3 bases stayed unmatched. Germline loops: CDR1 SGHRS, CDR2 YFSETQ. For the CDR3, the DNA is TGCGCCAGCAGCTTGGTCGGACAGGGGGGCACCGGGGAGCTGTTTTTT. This codes for CASSLVGQGGTGELFF.

V and J are TRBV6-6 and TRBJ1-6; a weak D match, TRBD1 (6 bases). The CDR3 totals 16 residues. CDR1 is MNHNY and CDR2 is SVGAGI in the germline V gene (reference sequence). V was cut by 6 bases and J by 0 bases, with 12 bases left in between. CDR3 sequence reads: CASRTGFSSYNSPLHF. The CDR3, as DNA: TGTGCCAGCAGAACAGGGTTCAGCTCCTATAATTCACCCCTCCACTTT.

This chain joins TRBV6-6 and TRBJ1-5, with no clear D. Per germline, CDR1 MNHNY and CDR2 SVGAGI (reference sequence). The CDR3 extends over 16 amino acids. V dropped 0 bases and J dropped 7 bases, with 16 bases sitting between them. CDR3: CASSYSRSGTVQPQHF. Written as DNA, the CDR3 is TGTGCCAGCAGTTACTCGAGATCGGGAACCGTACAGCCCCAGCATTTT.

The chain combines TRBV5-4 with TRBJ2-5; 10 positions agree with TRBD2. The V gene's germline CDR1 is SGHNT and CDR2 YYREEE (reference sequence). This CDR3 is built from 17 residues. With V trimmed by 0 bases and J by 5 bases, 10 bases remained unmatched. The CDR3 DNA sequence: TGTGCCAGCAGCTTGGACCCCGGGACTAGCGTCTGGGAGACCCAGTACTTC. This gives the protein CASSLDPGTSVWETQYF.

The J gene is TRBJ2-3, the V gene TRBV28, with no clear D. Trimming pared 1 base from V and 5 bases from J, leaving 16 bases between. The CDR3 is made up of 16 amino acids. The germline V gene encodes CDR1 MDHEN and CDR2 SYDVKM. CDR3 sequence (DNA): TGTGCCAGCAGTTTATCGGGCGGAGAGGTCCTAGATACGCAGTATTTT. Amino acids: CASSLSGGEVLDTQYF.

The genes are TRBV13 and TRBJ1-1, with D uncertain. V lost 0 bases to trimming and J lost 4 bases, with 12 bases between them. Germline V gene sequence: CDR1 PRHDT, CDR2 FYEKMQ (reference sequence). This CDR3 comprises 15 residues. The CDR3 bases are TGTGCCAGCAGCTTAGGGAGTCTAAAAGGCACTGAAGCTTTCTTT. Protein product: CASSLGSLKGTEAFF.

V is TRBV7-3 and J is TRBJ2-2; 12 bases align to TRBD2. The length of the CDR3 is 21 residues. The trim removed 4 bases at V and 0 bases at J, leaving 15 bases unmatched. Germline CDR1 reads SGHTA; CDR2 reads FQGTGA. CDR3 sequence reads: CASSSPRGSSGGVANTGELFF. CDR3 in DNA: TGTGCCAGCAGCTCCCCGCGGGGGTCTAGCGGGGGGGTCGCGAACACCGGGGAGCTGTTTTTT.

In DNA form, the CDR3 reads TGTGCCAGCAGTTACTCGATTAGGGGGCGAGGAAACACCATATATTTT. This gives the protein CASSYSIRGRGNTIYF. The rearrangement links TRBV6-5 to TRBJ1-3, with 7 bases that match TRBD1. The V gene end was trimmed by 0 bases and the J gene end by 4 bases; junction bases not matched to a gene: 6. Germline CDR1 and CDR2: MNHEY and SVGAGI. The CDR3 length is 16 residues.

The rearrangement joins TRBV9 to TRBJ2-5; 10 bases align to TRBD2. CDR1 and CDR2 from the germline V gene are SGDLS and YYNGEE. V was pared by 0 bases and J by 2 bases, with 7 bases of the junction left unmatched. This CDR3 has 17 residues. DNA for the CDR3: TGTGCCAGCAGCGTAGGGTTAGCGGGGGGCGATCAAGAGACCCAGTACTTC. Its protein is CASSVGLAGGDQETQYF.

This chain joins TRBV7-9 and TRBJ2-7; the D call may be TRBD1 or TRBD2 (5 bases each). This CDR3 has 15 amino acids. Germline V gene data show CDR1 as SEHNR and CDR2 as FQNEAQ (reference sequence). Trimming shortened V by 1 base and J by 0 bases, and 10 bases separated the two germline ends. CDR3 loop: CASSLGSGSSYEQYF. CDR3 in DNA: TGTGCCAGCAGCTTAGGATCAGGGAGCTCCTACGAGCAGTACTTC.

This chain connects TRBV5-1 to TRBJ1-1, with a weak D call TRBD1 (5 bases). The CDR3 runs to 15 residues. Trimming cost V 4 bases and J 0 bases, with 13 bases left between them. Germline CDR1 SGHRS, CDR2 YFSETQ. CDR3 residues: CASSPQGGVNTEAFF. In nucleotides, the CDR3 is TGCGCCAGCAGCCCCCAGGGAGGGGTGAACACTGAAGCTTTCTTT. Combining the CDR3 with reference TRBV5-1 and TRBJ1-1 gives the whole variable domain KAGVTQTPRYLIKTRGQQVTLSCSPISGHRSVSWYQQTPGQGLQFLFEYFSETQRNKGNFPGRFSGRQFSNSRSEMNVSTLELGDSALYLCASSPQGGVNTEAFFGQGTRLTVV.

The rearrangement uses TRBV19 and TRBJ1-1; no clear D. V was shortened by 10 bases and J by 0 bases, with 9 bases between the two germline ends. CDR1 is LNHDA, CDR2 SQIVND, per germline (reference sequence). There are 12 residues in the CDR3. CDR3 sequence reads: CATRTVNTEAFF. For the CDR3, the DNA is TGTGCCACCCGCACGGTGAACACTGAAGCTTTCTTT.

The V gene is TRBV2, the J gene TRBJ2-5; possibly TRBD1 or TRBD2 for D (5 bases each). V was shortened by 1 base and J by 1 base, with 13 bases between the two germline ends. The germline CDR1 and CDR2 sequences are SNHLY and FYNNEI. The CDR3 totals 16 residues. The CDR3 nucleotides read TGTGCCAGCAGTGAAGGGGGGAATGGCGTCCAAGAGACCCAGTACTTC. Amino acids: CASSEGGNGVQETQYF.

V is TRBV19 and J is TRBJ2-4, with TRBD1 matching 7 bases. Germline V gives CDR1 LNHDA, CDR2 SQIVND (reference sequence). V gave up 5 bases and J gave up 6 bases; unmatched junction bases: 4. The CDR3 extends over 13 amino acids. This CDR3 reads CASSYRGLNIQYF. The CDR3 DNA reads TGTGCCAGTAGTTACAGGGGCTTAAACATTCAGTACTTC.

J is TRBJ2-1 and V is TRBV7-9; D is undetermined. V dropped 1 base and J dropped 6 bases, with 13 bases sitting between them. Germline CDR1 SEHNR, CDR2 FQNEAQ (reference sequence). The CDR3 is 15 amino acids. The CDR3 reads CASSLVGTRSNEQFF. The CDR3, as DNA: TGTGCCAGCAGCTTAGTAGGCACCCGGAGCAATGAGCAGTTCTTC.